Shown below are 20 T cell receptor beta chains from a single sample sequenced in a study of cytomegalovirus exposure and HLA in healthy donors. Both 60 Vbeta primers and 13 Jbeta primers went into the PCR. Only in-frame clones appear in the TCRdb table, and some are missing; sequencing was by immunoSEQ multiplex PCR. The sample has about 160,000 clones, roughly 87% seen once. Input material: PBMCs. These receptor sequences come from a man aged 50-59 years in good health and CMV-seropositive.

The chain uses TRBV7-3 and TRBJ2-2; 9 bases map to TRBD1. J lost 4 bases, V lost 4 bases, and 7 bases had no gene match. The CDR3 contains 16 residues. The V gene's germline CDR1 is SGHTA and CDR2 FQGTGA. The CDR3 DNA reads as TGTGCCAGCAGCTCGGCGACAGGGGGAGGCACCGGGGAGCTGTTTTTT. This gives the protein CASSSATGGGTGELFF.

The V gene is TRBV10-2, the J gene TRBJ1-1; D not certain. V lost 4 bases, J lost 1 base, and 7 bases lay in between. Germline CDR1 reads WSHSY; CDR2 reads SAAADI. The CDR3 covers 13 residues. In DNA form, the CDR3 reads TGCGCCAGCAGTGGTCAGGAGAACACTGAAGCTTTCTTT. It translates to CASSGQENTEAFF.

The chain has TRBV5-5 and TRBJ1-5; TRBD1 aligns across 9 bases. CDR3 length equals 15 residues. Germline loops: CDR1 SGHKS, CDR2 YYEKEE (reference sequence). With V trimmed by 5 bases and J by 7 bases, 10 bases remained unmatched. In nucleotides, the CDR3 is TGTGCCAGCAGTCGTGGGACAGGGTTTAGGCAGCCCCAGCATTTT. It codes for CASSRGTGFRQPQHF.

In this sample, this clone turned up a few times. The rearrangement joins TRBV15 to TRBJ2-2, with D possibly being TRBD1 (5 bases). CDR3 length: 13 residues. The V gene lost 1 base and the J gene lost 7 bases, with 7 bases spanning the gap. In germline, CDR1 is LNHNV, CDR2 YYDKDF (reference sequence). Here the CDR3 reads CATSRGGYGELFF. Written as DNA, the CDR3 is TGTGCCACCAGCAGAGGGGGCTACGGGGAGCTGTTTTTT.

V and J are TRBV6-5 and TRBJ1-2; TRBD1 agrees at 7 bases. There are 14 residues in the CDR3. Germline V CDR1 and CDR2: MNHEY, SVGAGI. The V segment lost 4 bases and the J segment 2 bases; nucleotides outside the gene matches: 4. The CDR3 coding sequence is TGTGCCAGCAGTTGGGGGACAGCGAACTATGGCTACACCTTC. It is translated as CASSWGTANYGYTF.

The chain employs TRBV5-1 and TRBJ2-2; 10 nucleotides agree with TRBD2. The CDR3 covers 16 residues. The germline V gene encodes CDR1 SGHRS and CDR2 YFSETQ. V shed 4 bases and J 7 bases; nucleotides not matched to a gene: 10. Written as DNA, the CDR3 is TGCGCCAGCAGCATAACTAGCGGGAACGGGGACGGGGAGCTGTTTTTT. Its translation is CASSITSGNGDGELFF.

The chain joins TRBV25-1 to TRBJ1-6; D is undetermined. Per the germline V gene, CDR1 is MGHDK and CDR2 is SYGVNS. The CDR3 length is 12 residues. Trimming left V 6 bases short and J 6 bases short, with 6 bases between. The CDR3 loop is CASRGANSPLHF. The CDR3 DNA sequence: TGTGCCAGCAGGGGAGCTAATTCACCCCTCCACTTT.

The chain recombines TRBV6-5 with TRBJ1-1; D perhaps matches TRBD1 (5 bases). Germline V lookup: CDR1 MNHEY, CDR2 SVGAGI. The CDR3 sequence is 14 residues long. The V gene lost 6 bases and the J gene lost 2 bases, with 13 bases spanning the gap. CDR3: CASRYQGPNTEAFF. CDR3 nucleotides: TGTGCCAGCAGGTATCAGGGTCCCAACACTGAAGCTTTCTTT.

The chain links TRBV11-2 to TRBJ2-2; D not resolved. Germline V CDR1 and CDR2: SGHAT, FQNNGV. The CDR3 totals 13 residues. Trimming removed 3 bases at V and 4 bases at J, with 6 bases between. CDR3 nucleotide sequence: TGTGCCAGCAGCTTCGGCGGCACCGGGGAGCTGTTTTTT. Amino acids: CASSFGGTGELFF.

The V gene is TRBV7-3, the J gene TRBJ1-1; D is undetermined. Trimming took off 2 bases at V and 0 bases at J, with 13 bases between the two ends. CDR3 length: 16 amino acids. The V gene's germline CDR1 is SGHTA and CDR2 FQGTGA. In DNA, the CDR3 is TGTGCCAGCAGCTTACAGAGGGTTTCCATGAACACTGAAGCTTTCTTT. As protein: CASSLQRVSMNTEAFF.

The chain uses TRBV29-1 and TRBJ2-7; 9 bases align to TRBD1. V shed 4 bases, J shed 3 bases, and the junction held 7 bases outside the gene matches. The germline V gene has CDR1 SQVTM and CDR2 ANQGSEA. The CDR3 runs 14 residues. CDR3 coding DNA: TGCAGCGTTGGAGGGACAGGGTTAGGCTACGAGCAGTACTTC. Protein product: CSVGGTGLGYEQYF.

Here the CDR3 reads CAISESTGSSGANVLTF. Written as DNA, the CDR3 is TGTGCCATCAGTGAGTCGACGGGGAGCTCTGGGGCCAACGTCCTGACTTTC. The J gene is TRBJ2-6, the V gene TRBV10-3; a possible D gene is TRBD2 (5 bases). The CDR3 extends over 17 amino acids. The V and J ends lost 0 bases and 0 bases respectively, with 9 bases between them. Germline-derived CDR1 and CDR2 are ENHRY and SYGVKD.

This clone was seen more than once but under ten times. The chain uses TRBV28 and TRBJ2-2; TRBD1 aligns across 7 bases. V shed 6 bases, J shed 4 bases, and the junction held 8 bases outside the gene matches. The germline CDR1 and CDR2 sequences are MDHEN and SYDVKM. This CDR3 region has 15 residues. The CDR3 protein is CASRKGQTSTGELFF. DNA of the CDR3: TGTGCCAGCAGGAAGGGACAGACGAGCACCGGGGAGCTGTTTTTT.

The V and J genes are TRBV6-7 and TRBJ2-1, with 8 bases matching TRBD1. Being an ORF, TRBV6-7 has a function that is uncertain. The V gene end was trimmed by 5 bases and the J gene end by 5 bases; junction bases not matched to a gene: 8. This CDR3 is 15 amino acids long. The CDR3 sequence is CASSHQGQAHNEQFF. CDR3 sequence (DNA): TGTGCCAGCAGTCACCAGGGACAGGCTCACAATGAGCAGTTCTTC.

This rearrangement joins TRBV13 to TRBJ1-4; TRBD1 is a possible D gene (5 bases). V was pared by 0 bases and J by 5 bases, with 16 bases between. Germline CDR1 is PRHDT and CDR2 is FYEKMQ (reference sequence). This CDR3 has 17 residues. CDR3: CASSLGEGRAENEKLFF. The CDR3 DNA sequence: TGTGCCAGCAGCTTAGGGGAGGGCAGGGCTGAGAATGAAAAACTGTTTTTT.

J is TRBJ2-5 and V is TRBV2; 8 nucleotides align to TRBD1. The closer fit of TRBJ2-7 to the DNA end suggests the J call may be wrong. The CDR3 is made up of 14 amino acids. The germline CDR1 and CDR2 sequences are SNHLY and FYNNEI. CDR3 nucleotide sequence: TGTGCCAGCAGTGGGACAGGGCATTCCTACGAGCAGTACTTC. This sequence encodes CASSGTGHSYEQYF.

The CDR3 reads CASRDRGRTNYGYTF. The CDR3 bases are TGCGCCAGCAGGGACAGGGGGCGGACTAACTATGGCTACACCTTC. The chain combines TRBV4-1 with TRBJ1-2; the match to TRBD1 covers 11 bases. Trimming cost V 6 bases and J 0 bases; bases outside gene matches: 3. This CDR3 has 15 amino acids. From germline, CDR1 is MGHRA and CDR2 YSYEKL.

The chain uses TRBV6-6 and TRBJ2-7; 7 bases fit TRBD1. The CDR3 contains 12 residues. Germline CDR1 reads MNHNY; CDR2 reads SVGAGI (reference sequence). After removal of 6 bases from V and 6 bases from J, the junction contained 5 bases not matched to a gene. The CDR3 nucleotides are TGTGCCAGCAGCTACAGGGGTGGCGAGCAGTACTTC. Translated: CASSYRGGEQYF.

The rearrangement links TRBV5-1 to TRBJ2-5; D is unresolved. Deletions cut 0 bases from V and 0 bases from J, with 6 bases between. CDR1 and CDR2 from the germline V gene are SGHRS and YFSETQ. This CDR3 spans 14 amino acids. CDR3 in amino acids: CASSLELYQETQYF. The DNA of the CDR3 is TGCGCCAGCAGCTTGGAGCTGTACCAAGAGACCCAGTACTTC.

CDR3 in DNA: TGTGCCAGCACCGGAAGCCTAGCGGCGACCTACGAGCAGTACTTC. This codes for CASTGSLAATYEQYF. The chain couples TRBV28 to TRBJ2-7; TRBD2 aligns across 7 bases. With V trimmed by 7 bases and J by 2 bases, 11 bases remained unmatched. The length of the CDR3 is 15 residues. CDR1 is MDHEN and CDR2 is SYDVKM in the germline V gene.